This T cell receptor (beta chain) was retrieved from a study of blood T cells in healthy people across ages. Note on this clonotype: Its specificity is not known.

The germline V and J ends were trimmed by 3 bases and 4 bases, with 17 bases remaining between them. Germline V gene lookup returns CDR1 SGHRS and CDR2 YFSETQ. The CDR3 spans 16 residues. Study-level points and caveats: Per-million-T-cell TCR beta diversity fell roughly linearly with age.

Primers used in a second PCR of about 7 to 11 cycles were a sample-barcoded 5' primer and a J-beta primer mix. TCRdb called the 5' RACE reads again in MiXCR, with one record for every CDR3 protein. The sample has roughly 2 million distinct CDR3 sequences, around half seen once. Per sample, at least 5 micrograms of total RNA were extracted. The sample taken for sequencing was blood. The chain uses TRBV5-1 and TRBJ2-1; the D gene is possibly TRBD1 (6 bases). This clonotype was sampled from a middle-aged woman in good health. CDR3 sequence (DNA): TGCGCCAGCAGCTCATTCGACAGGTCCAAATACAATGAGCAGTTCTTC. Translated, it gives CASSSFDRSKYNEQFF.